This record looks at one T cell receptor (beta chain) sequence and its context. Authors' processing steps: Quantification of nucleated cells was approximated via reference gene primer amplification. The table came from immunoSEQ multiplex PCR; TCRdb's copy has only in-frame clones and leaves some out. V and J calls and clone size are those listed in that table; D and trimming were worked out from the DNA. In the table there are 250,000 to 350,000 clones, 88% of which are singletons. The data were taken from a study of blood T cell repertoires in COVID-19. In germline, CDR1 is MNHEY, CDR2 SVGAGI. V lost 2 bases to trimming and J lost 4 bases; unmatched junction nucleotides: 5. The CDR3 contains 14 residues.

Sequenced input: peripheral blood. The TCR was taken from a woman in her thirties with COVID-19, enrolled during active disease. The chain carries TRBV6-5 and TRBJ2-7, with 7 nucleotides matching TRBD2. The CDR3 protein is CASSYGGSGYEQYF. As DNA, the CDR3 is TGTGCCAGCAGTTACGGCGGGAGCGGTTACGAGCAGTACTTC.